This T cell receptor (beta chain) appears in the sequencing data of a study of shared clonotypes between healthy human individuals. Those who donated were healthy HIV-negative adults, with no recent acute infections or vaccinations reported. Profiling relied on immunoSEQ multiplex PCR, and the TCRdb table lists in-frame clones only, not all of them. The sample carries just over 2,000,000 clones, 90% to 95% recorded once. In regard to this clone: Its antigen is undetermined.

The CDR3 extends over 13 amino acids. J was trimmed by 8 bases and V by 5 bases; bases with no gene match: 8. From germline, CDR1 is SGHTA and CDR2 FQGNSA. Whole-study findings and limits: Sampling used blood alone; tissue repertoires probably differ. Across subsets, estimated richness was generally greater for naive than for memory populations.

Material: naive CD4+ T cells sorted from blood. Described subset: CD45RA+ positively selected. This rearrangement joins TRBV7-2 to TRBJ1-2, with TRBD1 matching over 7 bases. The receptor's source is a man aged 18 to 29 in good health. In nucleotides, the CDR3 is TGTGCCAGCAGCACAGGGGTGGCTAAGGGCTACACCTTC. Amino acid sequence: CASSTGVAKGYTF.